This is a list of T cell receptor beta chains from one sample in a study of T cell responses to AZD1222 COVID-19 vaccine. The data were produced by immunoSEQ multiplex PCR, yet TCRdb's version contains in-frame clones alone and is incomplete. Of approximately 220,000 clones in the sample, 93% were seen once. The source was peripheral blood, collected on day 0 of MenACWY control vaccination. The receptor source for this set is an adult in good health. CDR3s include the opening cysteine and the closing phenylalanine or tryptophan. The D gene is left open where the match is weak. Expanded clones get a size class; other rows say once, few or many, or leave the size out.

J: TRBJ1-4
size: -
V: TRBV2
D: -
CDR3: CASSVLGGREKLFF
DNA: TGTGCCAGCAGTGTTCTGGGCGGTCGTGAAAAACTGTTTTTT

J: TRBJ2-2
size: -
V: TRBV29-1
D: -
CDR3: CSGSAELAGELFF
DNA: TGCAGCGGCAGTGCTGAACTCGCCGGGGAGCTGTTTTTT

J: TRBJ1-1
size: -
V: TRBV23-1
D: -
CDR3: CASSQTPRGENLNTEAFF
DNA: TGCGCCAGCAGTCAAACTCCCAGGGGCGAGAACTTGAACACTGAAGCTTTCTTT

J: TRBJ1-1
size: -
V: TRBV6-5
D: -
CDR3: CASRRFGTGNTEAFF
DNA: TGTGCCAGCAGGAGATTCGGGACGGGGAACACTGAAGCTTTCTTT

J: TRBJ2-7
size: -
V: TRBV4-1
D: TRBD2
CDR3: CASSRNPSGINGYEQYF
DNA: TGCGCCAGCAGCCGGAACCCTAGCGGGATAAACGGATACGAGCAGTACTTC

J: TRBJ1-2
size: -
V: TRBV2
D: -
CDR3: CASLEANYGYTF
DNA: TGTGCCAGCCTCGAGGCTAACTATGGCTACACCTTC

J: TRBJ1-1
size: -
V: TRBV5-4
D: TRBD1
CDR3: CASSGRGRNTEAFF
DNA: TGTGCCAGCAGCGGTAGGGGGCGGAACACTGAAGCTTTCTTT

J: TRBJ1-2
size: -
V: TRBV5-1
D: TRBD1
CDR3: CASSWTGQGYYGYTF
DNA: TGCGCCAGCAGCTGGACGGGACAGGGGTACTATGGCTACACCTTC

J: TRBJ1-1
size: -
V: TRBV2
D: -
CDR3: CASSDSGHWNTEAFF
DNA: TGTGCCAGCAGTGATTCGGGACACTGGAACACTGAAGCTTTCTTT

J: TRBJ1-2
size: once
V: TRBV18
D: -
CDR3: CASSLFSGVDGYTF
DNA: TGTGCCAGCTCACTTTTTTCAGGGGTTGATGGCTACACCTTC

J: TRBJ1-5
size: -
V: TRBV5-1
D: -
CDR3: CASSLESGVQPQHF
DNA: TGCGCCAGCAGCTTGGAGTCAGGGGTCCAGCCCCAGCATTTT

J: TRBJ1-4
size: -
V: TRBV3-1/TRBV3-2
D: -
CDR3: CASNWGDEKLFF
DNA: TGTGCCAGCAATTGGGGCGATGAAAAACTGTTTTTT

J: TRBJ1-3
size: -
V: TRBV28
D: -
CDR3: CASSPPIPSGNTIYF
DNA: TGTGCCAGCAGTCCTCCCATCCCCTCTGGAAACACCATATATTTT

J: TRBJ2-7
size: -
V: TRBV19
D: -
CDR3: CASSISGGTGASYEQYF
DNA: TGTGCCAGTAGTATAAGTGGGGGGACTGGGGCCTCCTACGAGCAGTACTTC

J: TRBJ1-5
size: -
V: TRBV11-2
D: TRBD1
CDR3: CASSLGGQGVRGQPQHF
DNA: TGTGCCAGCAGCTTAGGAGGACAGGGGGTTCGGGGACAGCCCCAGCATTTT

J: TRBJ2-7
size: once
V: TRBV4-1
D: -
CDR3: CASSQDPFVSGSYEQYF
DNA: TGCGCCAGCAGCCAAGATCCATTTGTTAGCGGCTCCTACGAGCAGTACTTC

J: TRBJ1-1
size: -
V: TRBV7-3
D: -
CDR3: CASSPRRDSTEAFF
DNA: TGTGCCAGCAGCCCACGCCGAGATTCCACTGAAGCTTTCTTT

J: TRBJ1-1
size: once
V: TRBV6-5
D: -
CDR3: CASRSSGTQNTEAFF
DNA: TGTGCCAGCAGATCCTCCGGGACACAGAACACTGAAGCTTTCTTT

J: TRBJ1-2
size: -
V: TRBV5-4
D: TRBD1
CDR3: CASSNRTGYGYTF
DNA: TGTGCCAGCAGCAATAGGACAGGGTATGGCTACACCTTC

J: TRBJ1-1
size: -
V: TRBV27
D: -
CDR3: CASSLYRTVTEAFF
DNA: TGTGCCAGCAGTTTATACCGGACAGTCACTGAAGCTTTCTTT

J: TRBJ2-1
size: -
V: TRBV2
D: TRBD1
CDR3: CASSEWAGGEGEQFF
DNA: TGTGCCAGCAGTGAATGGGCAGGGGGCGAGGGTGAGCAGTTCTTC

J: TRBJ1-6
size: -
V: TRBV6-8
D: -
CDR3: CASSYTPHSVSPLHF
DNA: TGTGCCAGCAGTTACACACCTCACTCCGTTTCACCCCTCCACTTT

J: TRBJ2-7
size: once
V: TRBV30
D: TRBD2
CDR3: CASPAGGGGEQYF
DNA: TGTGCCTCGCCAGCGGGGGGGGGAGGAGAGCAGTACTTC

J: TRBJ1-3
size: -
V: TRBV18
D: -
CDR3: CASSPAGSGNTIYF
DNA: TGTGCCAGCTCACCAGCAGGGTCTGGAAACACCATATATTTT

J: TRBJ1-1
size: -
V: TRBV6-5
D: TRBD1
CDR3: CASSKRQGTGEAFF
DNA: TGTGCCAGCAGTAAAAGACAGGGAACGGGTGAAGCTTTCTTT

J: TRBJ1-5
size: -
V: TRBV6-2/TRBV6-3
D: TRBD1
CDR3: CASSRQGEPQHF
DNA: TGTGCCAGCAGTCGACAGGGTGAGCCCCAGCATTTT

J: TRBJ2-3
size: -
V: TRBV2
D: TRBD2
CDR3: CASSALAGGRTDTQYF
DNA: TGTGCCAGCAGCGCCCTAGCGGGAGGACGCACAGATACGCAGTATTTT

J: TRBJ1-4
size: -
V: TRBV7-2
D: TRBD1
CDR3: CASSDRGRKLFF
DNA: TGTGCCAGCAGCGACAGGGGGCGGAAACTGTTTTTT

J: TRBJ1-2
size: -
V: TRBV2
D: -
CDR3: CAKTRSREDYGYTF
DNA: TGTGCCAAAACGCGGTCCAGGGAGGACTATGGCTACACCTTC

J: TRBJ1-5
size: -
V: TRBV2
D: -
CDR3: CASSAMRINQPQHF
DNA: TGTGCCAGCAGTGCCATGCGGATCAATCAGCCCCAGCATTTT

J: TRBJ2-7
size: -
V: TRBV12-3/TRBV12-4
D: -
CDR3: CASRKDRLEQYF
DNA: TGTGCCAGCAGGAAGGACAGACTCGAGCAGTACTTC

J: TRBJ1-1
size: -
V: TRBV28
D: -
CDR3: CASLTEVTEAFF
DNA: TGTGCCAGCCTTACCGAGGTGACAGAAGCTTTCTTT

J: TRBJ1-1
size: -
V: TRBV6-5
D: -
CDR3: CASSAYSEAFF
DNA: TGTGCCAGCAGCGCTTACTCTGAAGCTTTCTTT

J: TRBJ2-5
size: -
V: TRBV5-1
D: -
CDR3: CASSLAGISETQYF
DNA: TGCGCCAGCAGCTTGGCAGGGATCAGCGAGACCCAGTACTTC

J: TRBJ1-4
size: few
V: TRBV7-2
D: TRBD1
CDR3: CASSRTGFATNEKLFF
DNA: TGTGCCAGCAGCCGGACAGGATTTGCAACTAATGAAAAACTGTTTTTT

J: TRBJ1-4
size: -
V: TRBV18
D: TRBD1
CDR3: CASSNRGPNEKLFF
DNA: TGTGCCAGTTCCAACAGGGGTCCTAATGAAAAACTGTTTTTT

J: TRBJ1-1
size: -
V: TRBV6-6
D: -
CDR3: CASSYPGTGRTEAFF
DNA: TGTGCCAGCAGTTACCCTGGCACAGGGCGGACTGAAGCTTTCTTT